This T cell receptor beta chain is drawn from a study of CD8 T cells in Susac syndrome. The authors reverse transcribed 0.5 to 1 ug RNA with random hexamers. immunoSEQ multiplex PCR amplified TCR beta CDR3 across 54 Vbeta, 13 Jbeta. TCRdb passed the immunoSEQ multiplex PCR reads through MiXCR, listing each CDR3 protein once. This sample carries about 300,000 distinct CDR3 sequences, around nine tenths of them seen once, and the ten largest clones take around 0.18%. Study-wide results and caveats: As the study acknowledged, the number of individuals who were part of its TCR sequencing and HLA analysis was relatively small.

A note on this clonotype: Its antigen is unknown.

J gave up 7 bases and V 6 bases, and 6 bases lay outside the gene matches. Looked up from germline, CDR1 is SEHNR and CDR2 is FQNEAQ (reference sequence). The CDR3 has 14 residues. The receptor's source is a human donor with multiple sclerosis. The chain joins TRBV7-9 to TRBJ2-1, with 10 bases identical to TRBD1. Sample: CD8+ T cells from PBMCs. CDR3 region: CASSFPGQGNEQFF. The CDR3 DNA reads TGTGCCAGCAGTTTTCCGGGACAGGGGAATGAGCAGTTCTTC.